Sequencing of this T cell receptor (beta chain) was carried out in a study of PD-1 blockade in classical Hodgkin lymphoma. Findings and limits, study-wide: Diversity in CD4+ TCRs, unlike that measured in CD8+ TCRs, had risen significantly by C4D1.

About this clone itself: Its antigen remains unidentified.

The table came from immunoSEQ multiplex PCR; TCRdb's copy has only in-frame clones and leaves some out. Of tens of thousands of clones in the sample, roughly 87% were seen once. The patients all showed relapse after autologous stem cell transplantation, while their brentuximab vedotin exposure varied. The germline V gene encodes CDR1 PRHDT and CDR2 FYEKMQ (reference sequence). The CDR3 extends over 16 amino acids. V lost 3 bases to trimming and J lost 9 bases; unmatched junction nucleotides: 8. The rearrangement uses TRBV13 and TRBJ2-1; 13 bases are a match to TRBD2. The sequences come from peripheral blood mononuclear cells (PBMCs), collected before the second cycle of nivolumab. The TCR was taken from a human donor with classical Hodgkin lymphoma. CDR3 sequence reads: CASSFRGLAGLGEQFF. CDR3 DNA: TGTGCCAGCAGCTTCCGGGGACTAGCGGGACTGGGTGAGCAGTTCTTC.